Listed below are T cell receptor beta chains from one sample, sequenced in a study of CD8 T cells in ankylosing spondylitis. TCRdb ran MiXCR on the 5' RACE reads and lists one entry per CDR3 protein. The sample shows 200,000 to 300,000 distinct CDR3 sequences, 20% to 30% of them seen only once. Sequenced material: blood, either unsorted or a sorted T cell fraction (not recorded which). The source of these receptors is a male donor with ankylosing spondylitis or in good health (not recorded which). The CDR3 runs from the conserved cysteine through the conserved F or W. D genes are given only for firm matches. Some rows have no size entry. The others give once, few or many, or a class for an expanded clone.

>.|TRBJ2-1|TRBV3-1|TRBD2
CASSRSNPGTSGGGSYNEQFF
TGTGCCAGCAGCCGATCGAATCCCGGGACTAGCGGGGGAGGCTCCTACAATGAGCAGTTCTTC
>few|TRBJ2-3|TRBV6-4|.
CASRASISSTDTQYF
TGTGCCAGCAGGGCCTCTATAAGTAGCACAGATACGCAGTATTTT
>many|TRBJ1-1|TRBV29-1|TRBD1
CSTHRGGGTEAFF
TGCAGTACTCACAGGGGCGGGGGCACTGAAGCTTTCTTT
>.|TRBJ2-1|TRBV12-3/TRBV12-4|.
CASSLSGAVNEQFF
TGTGCCAGCAGTTTGTCAGGGGCGGTCAATGAGCAGTTCTTC
>many|TRBJ2-2|TRBV11-2|.
CASSLDITGELFF
TGTGCCAGCAGCTTAGATATCACCGGGGAGCTGTTTTTT
>few|TRBJ2-7|TRBV9|TRBD1
CASSPDRSLREQYF
TGTGCCAGCAGCCCGGACAGGAGTTTACGGGAGCAGTACTTC
>many|TRBJ2-1|TRBV20-1|.
CSARVLLASRNEQFF
TGCAGTGCTAGAGTCTTACTAGCAAGTCGGAATGAGCAGTTCTTC
>.|TRBJ2-5|TRBV20-1|TRBD1
CSARPTGGNQETQYF
TGCAGTGCTAGGCCGACAGGGGGGAACCAAGAGACCCAGTACTTC
>.|TRBJ2-2|TRBV5-3|.
CAMSPGPGSFTGELFF
TGTGCCATGAGCCCTGGGCCAGGGAGTTTCACCGGGGAGCTGTTTTTT
>many|TRBJ2-2|TRBV7-9|.
CASSLPRDGNTGELFF
TGTGCCAGCAGCTTACCCCGGGACGGGAACACCGGGGAGCTGTTTTTT
>many|TRBJ2-3|TRBV12-3/TRBV12-4|.
CASRKGADTQYF
TGTGCCAGCAGAAAAGGCGCAGATACGCAGTATTTT
>many|TRBJ2-1|TRBV2|TRBD2
CASLVAGGFNEQFF
TGTGCCAGCTTGGTAGCGGGGGGGTTCAATGAGCAGTTCTTC
>few|TRBJ2-5|TRBV4-2|TRBD2
CASSQGGSGGARETQYF
TGTGCCAGCAGCCAAGGTGGTAGCGGGGGGGCCCGGGAGACCCAGTACTTC
>.|TRBJ2-1|TRBV7-2|TRBD2
CASSPQAGGHYYEQCF
TGTGCCAGCAGCCCCCAAGCGGGGGGCCACTACTATGAGCAGTGCTTC
>.|TRBJ2-7|TRBV12-3/TRBV12-4|TRBD1
CASSWGQDYEQYF
TGTGCCAGTTCGTGGGGACAGGACTACGAGCAGTACTTC
>many|TRBJ2-2|TRBV9|TRBD2
CASSDSGGNTGELFF
TGTGCCAGCAGCGATAGCGGGGGGAACACCGGGGAGCTGTTTTTT
>few|TRBJ1-6|TRBV7-2|.
CASSQGMVSNSPLHF
TGTGCCAGCAGCCAGGGGATGGTGTCTAATTCACCCCTCCACTTT
>few|TRBJ2-1|TRBV20-1|.
CSARGAGAVTYNEQFF
TGCAGTGCTAGGGGGGCGGGGGCGGTAACCTACAATGAGCAGTTCTTC
>.|TRBJ1-1|TRBV12-3/TRBV12-4|.
CASTIDRNTEAFF
TGTGCCAGCACCATCGACAGAAACACTGAAGCTTTCTTT
>many|TRBJ2-3|TRBV7-9|.
CASSPHIARGTDTQYF
TGTGCCAGCAGCCCTCACATAGCTCGTGGCACAGATACGCAGTATTTT
>many|TRBJ2-1|TRBV20-1|.
CSARPAGGPYNEQFF
TGCAGTGCTAGACCTGCCGGAGGCCCCTACAATGAGCAGTTCTTC
>few|TRBJ2-5|TRBV20-1|.
CSARIGYQETQYF
TGCAGTGCTAGAATTGGGTACCAAGAGACCCAGTACTTC
>.|TRBJ2-1|TRBV20-1|.
CSASQAGPPWGYNEQFF
TGCAGTGCTAGTCAGGCGGGGCCTCCTTGGGGCTACAATGAGCAGTTCTTC
>many|TRBJ2-1|TRBV6-1|.
CASSPTGWGEQFF
TGTGCCAGCAGTCCGACCGGGTGGGGTGAGCAGTTCTTC
>many|TRBJ2-4|TRBV25-1|TRBD2
CASSEYLGLAGGRGKNIQYF
TGTGCCAGCAGTGAATATCTCGGGCTAGCGGGGGGCCGGGGCAAAAACATTCAGTACTTC
>many|TRBJ2-1|TRBV20-1|.
CSARVVGREQFF
TGCAGTGCTAGAGTTGTTGGGCGTGAGCAGTTCTTC
>.|TRBJ2-1|TRBV6-2/TRBV6-3|.
CATQGGGNHNEQFF
TGTGCCACGCAGGGAGGGGGGAACCACAATGAGCAGTTCTTC
>many|TRBJ2-4|TRBV5-1|.
CASSAGQPGENIQYF
TGCGCCAGCAGCGCTGGACAGCCGGGAGAAAACATTCAGTACTTC
>many|TRBJ1-2|TRBV27|.
CASSFVKVSPYGYTF
TGTGCCAGCAGTTTCGTCAAGGTATCACCCTATGGCTACACCTTC
>many|TRBJ2-7|TRBV12-3/TRBV12-4|.
CASRSGLASYEQYF
TGTGCCAGCAGGTCCGGTCTGGCTTCCTACGAGCAGTACTTC
>many|TRBJ1-5|TRBV5-5|.
CASSKTVSNQPQHF
TGTGCCAGCAGCAAGACGGTTAGCAATCAGCCCCAGCATTTT
>many|TRBJ2-1|TRBV20-1|.
CSARTARQYNEQFF
TGCAGTGCTAGGACAGCTCGACAGTACAATGAGCAGTTCTTC
>.|TRBJ1-2|TRBV6-5|.
CASSSPVGQGINYGYTF
TGTGCCAGCAGTTCTCCCGTCGGGCAGGGAATAAACTATGGCTACACCTTC
>.|TRBJ2-1|TRBV7-8|TRBD2
CASRGGGAHEQFF
TGTGCCAGCAGGGGCGGGGGGGCCCATGAGCAGTTCTTC
>many|TRBJ2-3|TRBV6-4|.
CASSEQSTDTQYF
TGTGCCAGCAGTGAACAGAGCACAGATACGCAGTATTTT
>few|TRBJ2-7|TRBV6-1|.
CASSRGGGNEQYF
TGTGCCAGCAGCAGAGGGGGGGGGAACGAGCAGTACTTC
>.|TRBJ2-3|TRBV7-9|.
CASRGLPPDTQYF
TGTGCCAGCAGAGGCCTCCCCCCAGATACGCAGTATTTT
>many|TRBJ2-1|TRBV4-2|TRBD2
CASSQDLLAGEFPYNEQFF
TGTGCCAGCAGCCAAGATTTACTAGCGGGGGAATTTCCCTACAATGAGCAGTTCTTC
>.|TRBJ1-2|TRBV28|.
CASSTGHYGYTF
TGTGCCAGCAGTACCGGACACTATGGCTACACCTTC
>few|TRBJ1-1|TRBV7-2|.
CASSLNLANTEAFF
TGTGCCAGCAGCTTAAACTTAGCCAACACTGAAGCTTTCTTT
>.|TRBJ1-6|TRBV12-3/TRBV12-4|TRBD1
CASSPAGGYSPLHF
TGTGCCAGCAGTCCCGCAGGGGGGTATTCACCCCTCCACTTT
>many|TRBJ1-2|TRBV3-1|TRBD1
CASSTYRGSYGYTF
TGTGCCAGCAGTACCTACAGGGGCAGCTATGGCTACACCTTC